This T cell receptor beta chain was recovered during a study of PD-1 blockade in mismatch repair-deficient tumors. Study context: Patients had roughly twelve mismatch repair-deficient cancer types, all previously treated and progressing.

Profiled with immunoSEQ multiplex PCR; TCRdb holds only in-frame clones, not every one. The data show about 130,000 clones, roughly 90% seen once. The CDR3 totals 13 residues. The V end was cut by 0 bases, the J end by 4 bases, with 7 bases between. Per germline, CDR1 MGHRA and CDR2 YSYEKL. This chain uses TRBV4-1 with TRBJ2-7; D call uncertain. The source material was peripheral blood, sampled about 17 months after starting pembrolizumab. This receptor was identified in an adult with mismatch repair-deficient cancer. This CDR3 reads CASSQDRSYEQYF. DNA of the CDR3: TGCGCCAGCAGCCAAGATCGGAGTTACGAGCAGTACTTC.